The 21 T cell receptor beta chains listed next were all sequenced from one sample in a study of PD-1 blockade in classical Hodgkin lymphoma. Indicated time point: newly diagnosed, previously untreated cHL patient sample. Investigators isolated CD4+ T cells from thawed PBMCs through magnetic negative selection. Profiled with immunoSEQ multiplex PCR; TCRdb holds only in-frame clones, not every one. The sample lists fewer than 35,000 clones, 88% seen once, with roughly 1.2% in the top ten. Input material: CD4+ T cells from blood. These receptors all stem from a human donor with classical Hodgkin lymphoma.

The chain uses TRBV11-2 and TRBJ2-3, with D possibly TRBD2 on 6 matching bases. Germline-derived CDR1 and CDR2 are SGHAT and FQNNGV. V lost 4 bases and J lost 0, with 11 bases in between. CDR3 length: 15 amino acids. CDR3: CASSSGSGSTDTQYF. CDR3 nucleotide sequence: TGTGCCAGCAGCTCCGGGAGCGGGAGCACAGATACGCAGTATTTT.

V and J are TRBV5-5 and TRBJ1-4, with TRBD1 as a possible D gene (5 bases). The V gene's germline CDR1 is SGHKS and CDR2 YYEKEE (reference sequence). V shed 4 bases and J shed 5 bases, with 12 bases lying between them. The CDR3 sequence is 14 residues long. The CDR3 region is CASSPGTANEKLFF. CDR3 DNA sequence: TGTGCCAGCAGCCCAGGGACGGCGAATGAAAAACTGTTTTTT.

V and J are TRBV6-4 and TRBJ2-7; 9 positions agree with TRBD1. Germline CDR1 MRHNA, CDR2 SNTAGT. The CDR3 runs 14 residues. V gave up 5 bases and J gave up 6 bases; unmatched junction bases: 8. The CDR3 sequence: CASSSGTGIGEQYF. The CDR3 bases are TGTGCCAGCAGTTCCGGGACAGGGATTGGCGAGCAGTACTTC.

J is TRBJ2-1 and V is TRBV5-4; D is uncertain. CDR1 is SGHNT and CDR2 is YYREEE in the germline V gene (reference sequence). The CDR3 is 13 amino acids. Trimming stripped 5 bases from V and 4 bases from J, with 10 bases between. The CDR3 nucleotides read TGTGCCAGCAGTTCGCTAGGTTACAATGAGCAGTTCTTC. Its protein product is CASSSLGYNEQFF. Full variable domain (missing parts from reference TRBV5-4 and TRBJ2-1): ETGVTQSPTHLIKTRGQQVTLRCSSQSGHNTVSWYQQALGQGPQFIFQYYREEENGRGNFPPRFSGLQFPNYSSELNVNALELDDSALYLCASSSLGYNEQFFGPGTRLTVL.

The rearrangement links TRBV7-9 to TRBJ2-1; D perhaps matches TRBD2 (6 bases). V was cut by 2 bases and J by 5 bases, with 19 bases left in between. From germline, CDR1 is SEHNR and CDR2 FQNEAQ (reference sequence). The CDR3 consists of 17 residues. The CDR3 spells CASSLSLGGALDNEQFF. In DNA form, the CDR3 reads TGTGCCAGCAGCTTAAGCTTGGGGGGAGCGCTGGACAATGAGCAGTTCTTC.

The chain is built from TRBV27 and TRBJ2-1, with D possibly TRBD2 on 6 matching bases. The length of the CDR3 is 14 residues. Per germline, CDR1 MNHEY and CDR2 SMNVEV (reference sequence). CDR3 amino acids: CATGLAGTVNEQFF. The DNA of the CDR3 is TGTGCTACTGGACTTGCCGGGACTGTCAATGAGCAGTTCTTC.

This clone was observed a few times. The chain couples TRBV10-1 to TRBJ1-1; the D gene is possibly TRBD1 (5 bases). Germline V lookup: CDR1 WNHNN, CDR2 SYGVQD (reference sequence). The CDR3 is 13 amino acids. The ends were cut back, 6 bases at V and 0 bases at J, with 8 bases in the middle. CDR3 amino acids: CASRLTVNTEAFF. CDR3 DNA sequence: TGCGCCAGCAGGCTGACAGTGAACACTGAAGCTTTCTTT.

This clone was detected only a few times. The J gene is TRBJ1-4, the V gene TRBV5-1, with 7 bases aligning to TRBD1. The CDR3 covers 16 residues. Germline CDR1 SGHRS, CDR2 YFSETQ. The trim removed 3 bases at V and 0 bases at J, leaving 5 bases unmatched. The DNA of the CDR3 is TGCGCCAGCAGCTCGGGACAGCCTGCAACTAATGAAAAACTGTTTTTT. This translates into CASSSGQPATNEKLFF. The complete variable domain, with remaining parts taken from reference TRBV5-1 and TRBJ1-4, reads KAGVTQTPRYLIKTRGQQVTLSCSPISGHRSVSWYQQTPGQGLQFLFEYFSETQRNKGNFPGRFSGRQFSNSRSEMNVSTLELGDSALYLCASSSGQPATNEKLFFGSGTQLSVL.

This clone was recorded only once. V gene TRBV10-1 combines with J gene TRBJ2-1; weak D call: TRBD2 (6 bases). Trimming pared 6 bases from V and 4 bases from J, leaving 16 bases between. This CDR3 contains 15 residues. The V gene's germline CDR1 is WNHNN and CDR2 SYGVQD (reference sequence). The CDR3 region has the DNA TGCGCCAGCAGCATAGCCGGGACTTCTTACAATGAGCAGTTCTTC. As protein: CASSIAGTSYNEQFF.

This chain links TRBV5-6 with TRBJ1-1, with 8 bases matching TRBD1. The trim removed 3 bases at V and 0 bases at J, leaving 7 bases unmatched. The CDR3 consists of 16 residues. Germline V gives CDR1 SGHDT, CDR2 YYEEEE. CDR3 nucleotides: TGTGCCAGCAGCTCACCGACAGGGGCCGTGAACACTGAAGCTTTCTTT. Translating gives CASSSPTGAVNTEAFF.

The rearrangement uses TRBV5-5 and TRBJ2-1; 7 positions agree with TRBD2. Germline CDR1 is SGHKS and CDR2 is YYEKEE (reference sequence). The V gene end was trimmed by 4 bases and the J gene end by 15 bases; junction bases not matched to a gene: 13. The CDR3 length is 13 residues. The CDR3 DNA is TGTGCCAGCAGCCTGGGGGGGGAGACCCCCCCGTTCTTC. Its protein product is CASSLGGETPPFF.

The chain joins TRBV5-1 to TRBJ2-2, with a tentative D call TRBD2 (6 bases). This CDR3 region has 16 residues. V gave up 3 bases and J gave up 4 bases, with 16 bases separating them. Germline lookup yields CDR1 SGHRS and CDR2 YFSETQ. The CDR3 loop reads CASSYLPGDGTGELFF. The CDR3 nucleotides read TGCGCCAGCAGCTACCTCCCGGGGGACGGCACCGGGGAGCTGTTTTTT.

The J gene is TRBJ2-5, the V gene TRBV14; a possible D gene is TRBD2 (6 bases). Germline V gene sequence: CDR1 SGHDN, CDR2 FVKESK. Trimming removed 4 bases from V and 10 bases from J, with 13 bases in between. This CDR3 region has 12 residues. The DNA for the CDR3 is TGTGCCAGCAGCCCTGGTTTGGGAGGCCAGTACTTC. This translates into CASSPGLGGQYF.

V usage is TRBV19 and J usage is TRBJ1-5, with 9 bases matching TRBD1. CDR3 size: 15 residues. CDR1 and CDR2 (germline): LNHDA, SQIVND (reference sequence). Losses at the gene ends were 3 bases for V and 1 base for J; bases not matched to a gene: 1. CDR3 sequence: CASSIGQGSNQPQHF. Here the CDR3 DNA reads TGTGCCAGTAGTATTGGACAGGGGAGCAATCAGCCCCAGCATTTT.

The rearrangement uses TRBV5-4 and TRBJ2-5; D possibly uses TRBD1 or TRBD2 (5 bases each). The CDR3 has 15 amino acids. CDR1 SGHNT and CDR2 YYREEE come from the germline V gene (reference sequence). V gave up 3 bases and J gave up 4 bases, with 16 bases separating them. The CDR3 DNA follows: TGTGCCAGCAGCTCGGGGCAGGGCAAAGGAGAGACCCAGTACTTC. It yields the protein CASSSGQGKGETQYF.

The chain couples TRBV7-9 to TRBJ2-3, with 7 positions matching TRBD2. Germline V gene data show CDR1 as SEHNR and CDR2 as FQNEAQ (reference sequence). V was pared by 5 bases and J by 5 bases, with 22 bases of the junction left unmatched. The CDR3 loop spans 19 amino acids. CDR3 loop: CASSLHSSFRAGVRDTQYF. Here the CDR3 DNA reads TGTGCCAGCAGCCTTCACTCCAGCTTTAGGGCGGGAGTAAGAGATACGCAGTATTTT.

CDR3 residues: CASMSELNTEAFF. Written as DNA, the CDR3 is TGCGCCAGCATGTCAGAGCTGAACACTGAAGCTTTCTTT. The chain uses TRBV10-2 and TRBJ1-1; D call uncertain. The CDR3 sequence is 13 residues long. Trimming removed 7 bases from V and 0 bases from J, with 9 bases in between. CDR1 WSHSY and CDR2 SAAADI come from the germline V gene.

For this clone: This CDR3 is also generated by other DNA sequences in the sample. This chain connects TRBV5-1 to TRBJ1-3; D is undetermined. The germline V gene encodes CDR1 SGHRS and CDR2 YFSETQ. The CDR3 has 15 amino acids. Trimming cost V 0 bases and J 0 bases, with 7 bases left between them. For the CDR3, the DNA is TGCGCCAGCAGCTTGGACGGGGTCTCTGGAAACACCATATATTTT. Translated: CASSLDGVSGNTIYF.

The chain has TRBV27 and TRBJ1-5; 9 nucleotides line up with TRBD1. CDR1 and CDR2 from the germline V gene are MNHEY and SMNVEV (reference sequence). V trimming: 9 bases; J trimming: 5 bases; junction bases outside the gene matches: 5. The CDR3 runs 13 residues. The CDR3 loop is CARRGQGHQPQHF. In DNA form, the CDR3 reads TGTGCCAGGAGGGGACAGGGTCATCAGCCCCAGCATTTT.

The chain recombines TRBV9 with TRBJ2-5, with 10 bases that match TRBD2. The CDR3 runs to 16 residues. The J segment lost 4 bases and the V segment lost 4 bases, leaving 10 bases of the junction unmatched. Germline V gives CDR1 SGDLS, CDR2 YYNGEE. CDR3 protein: CASSPSGLAGVETQYF. The DNA for the CDR3 is TGTGCCAGCAGCCCCTCAGGCCTAGCGGGAGTAGAGACCCAGTACTTC. Variable domain in full (rest from reference TRBV9 and TRBJ2-5): DSGVTQTPKHLITATGQRVTLRCSPRSGDLSVYWYQQSLDQGLQFLIQYYNGEERAKGNILERFSAQQFPDLHSELNLSSLELGDSALYFCASSPSGLAGVETQYFGPGTRLLVL.

The rearrangement links TRBV11-2 to TRBJ1-4; TRBD1 agrees at 9 bases. V gave up 3 bases and J gave up 5 bases; unmatched junction bases: 4. Germline CDR1 is SGHAT and CDR2 is FQNNGV. There are 15 residues in the CDR3. As DNA, the CDR3 is TGTGCCAGCAGCTTGGGACAGGGCTTCAATGAAAAACTGTTTTTT. It specifies CASSLGQGFNEKLFF.